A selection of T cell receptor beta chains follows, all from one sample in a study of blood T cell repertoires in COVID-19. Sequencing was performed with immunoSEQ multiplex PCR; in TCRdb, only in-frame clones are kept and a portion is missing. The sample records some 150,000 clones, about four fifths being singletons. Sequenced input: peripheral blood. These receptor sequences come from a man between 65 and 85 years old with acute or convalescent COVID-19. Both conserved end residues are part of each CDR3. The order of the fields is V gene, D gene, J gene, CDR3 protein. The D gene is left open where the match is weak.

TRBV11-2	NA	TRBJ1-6	CASSIGTSMGGNSPLHF
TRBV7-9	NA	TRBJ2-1	CASSLSGEHNEQFF
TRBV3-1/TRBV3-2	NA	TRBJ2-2	CASSQTPTSYGELFF
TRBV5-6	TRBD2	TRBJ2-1	CASSWGLAGENEQFF
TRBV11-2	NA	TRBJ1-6	CASSLVGQNSPLHF
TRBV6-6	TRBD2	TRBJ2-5	CASSPLGGGAGETQYF
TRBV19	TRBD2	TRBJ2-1	CASTAGSSGRFDEQFF
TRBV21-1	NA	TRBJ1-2	CASSNPGYGYTF
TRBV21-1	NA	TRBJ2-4	CASSKFDQGKAKNIQYF
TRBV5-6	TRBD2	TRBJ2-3	CASSVSGRGADTQYF
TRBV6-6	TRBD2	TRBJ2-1	CASGEREGGNEQFF
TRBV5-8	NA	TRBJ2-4	CASSSQLVTANIQYF
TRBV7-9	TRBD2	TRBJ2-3	CASSSQGGATSGITDTQYF
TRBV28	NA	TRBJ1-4	CASSWSTSTNEKLFF
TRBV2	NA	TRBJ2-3	CASSDAGMSTDTQYF